The 15 T cell receptor beta chains listed next were all sequenced from one sample in a study of identical twins. Each CDR3 protein gets one entry after TCRdb re-called the 5' RACE reads with MiXCR. Among around 370,000 distinct CDR3 sequences listed, approximately 10% were seen once. Sequenced: naive T cells sorted from blood. The receptors were gathered from a woman aged 50 to 60 in good health.

This clonotype was counted a few times. This CDR3 is CASSQVQSRSNEQFF. The CDR3 DNA sequence: TGCGCCAGCAGCCAAGTGCAGAGTCGGAGCAATGAGCAGTTCTTC. The chain carries TRBV4-1 and TRBJ2-1; the D is unclear. The CDR3 totals 15 residues. Per the germline V gene, CDR1 is MGHRA and CDR2 is YSYEKL. V was pared by 1 base and J by 6 bases, with 13 bases between.

In this sample, this clonotype turned up a few times. The chain employs TRBV7-9 and TRBJ2-7; TRBD1 aligns across 9 bases. Germline CDR1 SEHNR, CDR2 FQNEAQ (reference sequence). V lost 0 bases and J lost 4; bases outside the gene matches: 7. The CDR3 runs to 16 residues. The CDR3 DNA sequence: TGTGCCAGCAGCTTAGCGGCGGGACAGGGCATATACGAGCAGTACTTC. Encoded protein: CASSLAAGQGIYEQYF.

This clonotype turned up a few times. The V call is TRBV20-1, the J call TRBJ2-1; D not certain. V gave up 0 bases and J gave up 3 bases, with 24 bases separating them. The CDR3 spans 19 residues. Germline V CDR1 and CDR2: DFQATT, SNEGSKA (reference sequence). For the CDR3, the DNA is TGCAGTGCTAGAGATGTCCGCGCGAGGAGCGCCCCCGTCTACAATGAGCAGTTCTTC. Its translation is CSARDVRARSAPVYNEQFF.

This clonotype was found many times. The rearrangement links TRBV20-1 to TRBJ2-7; a weak D match, TRBD2 (5 bases). The V end lost 3 bases, the J end lost 3 bases, and 12 bases lay between the germline ends. CDR1 and CDR2 from the germline V gene are DFQATT and SNEGSKA (reference sequence). This CDR3 contains 13 residues. CDR3 in amino acids: CSASRGVGYEQYV. In nucleotides, the CDR3 is TGCAGTGCTAGCCGGGGAGTGGGCTACGAGCAGTACGTC.

This clonotype came up a few times. This chain joins TRBV12-3 or TRBV12-4 and TRBJ1-2; 8 bases agree with TRBD1. V dropped 8 bases and J dropped 6; count of bases not matched to a gene: 14. The CDR3 has 15 residues. The CDR3 loop reads CASAQFLGTGDGYTF. The CDR3 coding sequence is TGTGCCAGCGCACAGTTTTTAGGGACAGGTGATGGCTACACCTTC.

This clonotype came up a few times. The chain recombines TRBV4-1 with TRBJ2-1; 11 nucleotides line up with TRBD2. V was pared by 0 bases and J by 0 bases, with 7 bases of the junction left unmatched. Looked up from germline, CDR1 is MGHRA and CDR2 is YSYEKL. The length of the CDR3 is 19 residues. The DNA for the CDR3 is TGCGCCAGCAGCCAAGAAAGTGCTAGCGGGAGGCTCTCCTACAATGAGCAGTTCTTC. Amino acid sequence: CASSQESASGRLSYNEQFF.

This clonotype showed up just a few times. V gene TRBV7-9 combines with J gene TRBJ2-1; unclear D gene. The length of the CDR3 is 14 residues. Germline loops: CDR1 SEHNR, CDR2 FQNEAQ (reference sequence). Trimming removed 5 bases from V and 4 bases from J, with 12 bases in between. The CDR3 region has the DNA TGTGCCAGCAGCCCCTTCACTACTTACAATGAGCAGTTCTTC. It specifies CASSPFTTYNEQFF.

This clonotype occurred once. This chain connects TRBV3-1 to TRBJ1-4; D not resolved. Looked up from germline, CDR1 is LGHDT and CDR2 is YNNKEL (reference sequence). The CDR3 is made up of 13 amino acids. V lost 5 bases and J 8 bases, leaving 12 bases between the germline ends. CDR3 amino acids: CASSALIGEKLFF. CDR3 nucleotides: TGTGCCAGCAGCGCCCTAATCGGCGAAAAACTGTTTTTT. The whole variable domain, filled in from reference TRBV3-1 and TRBJ1-4, reads DTAVSQTPKYLVTQMGNDKSIKCEQNLGHDTMYWYKQDSKKFLKIMFSYNNKELIINETVPNRFSPKSPDKAHLNLHINSLELGDSAVYFCASSALIGEKLFFGSGTQLSVL.

In its sample, this clonotype was seen many times. The chain is built from TRBV12-3 or TRBV12-4 and TRBJ2-5; 9 positions match TRBD2. After removal of 6 bases from V and 0 bases from J, the junction contained 5 bases not matched to a gene. The CDR3 covers 15 residues. DNA for the CDR3: TGTGCCAGCAGCCCTAGCGGGAAGTACCAAGAGACCCAGTACTTC. Amino acids: CASSPSGKYQETQYF.

The table lists this clonotype with a few counts. The chain combines TRBV18 with TRBJ2-2, with D perhaps matching TRBD2 (7 bases). V was clipped by 6 bases and J by 9 bases, with 17 bases between them. The CDR3 spans 14 residues. In germline, CDR1 is KGHSH, CDR2 LQKENI. CDR3 amino acids: CASSPGGQRRELFF. The CDR3 nucleotides are TGTGCCAGCTCCCCGGGGGGCCAACGGCGGGAGCTGTTTTTT.

The chain has TRBV12-3 or TRBV12-4 and TRBJ1-2; a possible D gene is TRBD1 (5 bases). V was clipped by 8 bases and J by 5 bases, with 15 bases between them. The CDR3 contains 13 residues. The CDR3 DNA reads as TGTGCCAGCGCGAGGGGAGGAGTTTATGGCTACACCTTC. Translation gives CASARGGVYGYTF.

This clonotype was detected a few times. The rearrangement uses TRBV20-1 and TRBJ2-3, with 8 bases matching TRBD2. Germline V gene sequence: CDR1 DFQATT, CDR2 SNEGSKA (reference sequence). This CDR3 has 15 residues. Trimming at V came to 1 base and at J to 1 base, leaving 4 bases not matched to a gene. The CDR3 nucleotides read TGCAGTGCTAGAGTAGCGGGGACTCGCACAGATACGCAGTATTTT. It encodes CSARVAGTRTDTQYF.

This clonotype was found many times. V gene TRBV29-1 combines with J gene TRBJ2-1; 8 positions match TRBD1. Germline V gives CDR1 SQVTM, CDR2 ANQGSEA. J gave up 8 bases and V 2 bases, and 2 bases lay outside the gene matches. This CDR3 is built from 12 residues. CDR3 residues: CSVEIRGHEQFF. The DNA of the CDR3 is TGCAGCGTTGAAATCAGGGGGCATGAGCAGTTCTTC.

The CDR3 DNA reads as TGTGCCAGCAGTCTACCGGGACAGGGGTGGAATGAGCAGTTCTTC. Translating gives CASSLPGQGWNEQFF. The chain links TRBV12-3 or TRBV12-4 to TRBJ2-1, with TRBD1 matching 10 bases. The CDR3 covers 15 residues. After removal of 5 bases from V and 7 bases from J, the junction contained 8 bases not matched to a gene.

This clonotype was observed a few times. The V call is TRBV4-2, the J call TRBJ2-5, with TRBD2 identical over 10 bases. There are 18 residues in the CDR3. The V segment lost 0 bases and the J segment 2 bases; nucleotides outside the gene matches: 9. Germline CDR1 is LGHNA and CDR2 is YNFKEQ. The CDR3 is CASSQDFPTSGLQETQYF. CDR3 in DNA: TGTGCCAGCAGCCAAGATTTTCCGACTAGCGGGCTACAAGAGACCCAGTACTTC.